One sample yielded the 5 T cell receptor beta chains listed below, sequenced in a study of early T cells in non-severe SARS-CoV-2 infection. Using its own MiXCR run on the 5' RACE reads, TCRdb lists one record per CDR3 protein. Of more than 60,000 distinct CDR3 sequences listed, 12% are singletons. The source material was whole blood, sampled at baseline. The receptors were gathered from an adult who was a healthcare worker with PCR-confirmed SARS-CoV-2 infection or an uninfected control (not recorded which).

In its sample, this clonotype was seen a few times. The chain carries TRBV20-1 and TRBJ2-5; D possibly corresponds to TRBD2 (7 bases). Trimming left V 3 bases short and J 5 bases short, with 16 bases between. This CDR3 has 14 residues. CDR1 is DFQATT and CDR2 is SNEGSKA in the germline V gene (reference sequence). The CDR3 protein is CSAREGGPGETQYF. In nucleotides, the CDR3 is TGCAGTGCTAGGGAGGGGGGGCCCGGTGAGACCCAGTACTTC.

This clonotype was observed a handful of times. The chain recombines TRBV28 with TRBJ2-3; TRBD1 matches at 9 bases. The CDR3 loop spans 19 amino acids. Germline V gene sequence: CDR1 MDHEN, CDR2 SYDVKM. V was pared by 1 base and J by 2 bases, with 13 bases of the junction left unmatched. This CDR3 reads CASSLSGWPGDRDTDTQYF. As DNA, the CDR3 is TGTGCCAGCAGTTTATCGGGCTGGCCCGGGGACAGGGACACAGATACGCAGTATTTT. The complete variable domain, with remaining parts taken from reference TRBV28 and TRBJ2-3, reads DVKVTQSSRYLVKRTGEKVFLECVQDMDHENMFWYRQDPGLGLRLIYFSYDVKMKEKGDIPEGYSVSREKKERFSLILESASTNQTSMYLCASSLSGWPGDRDTDTQYFGPGTRLTVL.

The chain joins TRBV5-4 to TRBJ2-3; D perhaps matches TRBD2 (6 bases). V lost 0 bases, J lost 4 bases, and 15 bases lay in between. This CDR3 contains 16 residues. Germline CDR1 and CDR2: SGHNT and YYREEE (reference sequence). CDR3 protein: CASSLGSAGFPDTQYF. CDR3 nucleotide sequence: TGTGCCAGCAGCTTGGGGTCGGCGGGGTTCCCAGATACGCAGTATTTT.

This clonotype was counted between two and nine times. The chain links TRBV11-2 to TRBJ1-1; D gene unclear. CDR1 and CDR2 from the germline V gene are SGHAT and FQNNGV. The CDR3 totals 14 residues. V lost 1 base, J lost 3 bases, and 9 bases lay in between. CDR3 nucleotide sequence: TGTGCCAGCAGCTTAGCGGTCATGGACACTGAAGCTTTCTTT. Amino acid sequence: CASSLAVMDTEAFF. The full variable domain, its missing parts supplied by reference TRBV11-2 and TRBJ1-1, is EAGVAQSPRYKIIEKRQSVAFWCNPISGHATLYWYQQILGQGPKLLIQFQNNGVVDDSQLPKDRFSAERLKGVDSTLKIQPAKLEDSAVYLCASSLAVMDTEAFFGQGTRLTVV.

CDR3 nucleotide sequence: TGTGCCAGCAGACTTTACAGGGATTACACAGATACGCAGTATTTT. Translated: CASRLYRDYTDTQYF. The chain employs TRBV28 and TRBJ2-3; weak D call: TRBD1 (6 bases). V was pared by 6 bases and J by 2 bases, with 15 bases between. This CDR3 region has 15 residues. Germline assignment: CDR1 MDHEN and CDR2 SYDVKM.